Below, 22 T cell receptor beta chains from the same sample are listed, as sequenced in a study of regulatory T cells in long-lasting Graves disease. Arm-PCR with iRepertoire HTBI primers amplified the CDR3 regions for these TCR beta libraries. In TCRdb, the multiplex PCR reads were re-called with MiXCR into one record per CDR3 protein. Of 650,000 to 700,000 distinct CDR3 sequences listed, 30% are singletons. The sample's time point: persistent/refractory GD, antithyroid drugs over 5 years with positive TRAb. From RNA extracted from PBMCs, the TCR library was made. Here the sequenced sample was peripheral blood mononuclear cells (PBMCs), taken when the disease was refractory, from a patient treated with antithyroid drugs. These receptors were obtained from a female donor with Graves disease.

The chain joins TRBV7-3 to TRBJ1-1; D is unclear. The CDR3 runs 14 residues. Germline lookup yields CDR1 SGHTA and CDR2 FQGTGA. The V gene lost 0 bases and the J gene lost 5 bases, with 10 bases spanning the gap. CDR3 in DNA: TGTGCCAGCAGCTTAACGGGTCCGGGGACTGAAGCTTTCTTT. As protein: CASSLTGPGTEAFF.

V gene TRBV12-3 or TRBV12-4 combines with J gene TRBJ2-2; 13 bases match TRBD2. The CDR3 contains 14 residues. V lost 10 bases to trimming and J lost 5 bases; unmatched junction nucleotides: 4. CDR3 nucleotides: TGTGCCATGAGACTAGCGGGAGGTACCGGGGAGCTGTTTTTT. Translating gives CAMRLAGGTGELFF.

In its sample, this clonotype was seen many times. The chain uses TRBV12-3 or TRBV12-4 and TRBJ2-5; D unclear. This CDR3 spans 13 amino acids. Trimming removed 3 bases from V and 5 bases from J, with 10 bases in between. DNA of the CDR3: TGTGCCAGCAGTTTGGTCGCGGATGAGACCCAGTACTTC. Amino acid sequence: CASSLVADETQYF.

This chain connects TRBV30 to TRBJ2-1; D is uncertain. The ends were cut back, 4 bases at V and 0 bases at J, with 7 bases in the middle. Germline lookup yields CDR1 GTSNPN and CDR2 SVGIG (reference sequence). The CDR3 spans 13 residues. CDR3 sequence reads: CAWNSNSYNEQFF. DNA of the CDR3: TGTGCCTGGAACTCGAACTCCTACAATGAGCAGTTCTTC.

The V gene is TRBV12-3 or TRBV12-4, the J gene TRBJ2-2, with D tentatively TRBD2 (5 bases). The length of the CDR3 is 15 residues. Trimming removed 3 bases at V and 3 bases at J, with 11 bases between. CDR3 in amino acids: CASSFLAGDTGELFF. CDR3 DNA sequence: TGTGCCAGCAGTTTTCTTGCGGGTGACACCGGGGAGCTGTTTTTT.

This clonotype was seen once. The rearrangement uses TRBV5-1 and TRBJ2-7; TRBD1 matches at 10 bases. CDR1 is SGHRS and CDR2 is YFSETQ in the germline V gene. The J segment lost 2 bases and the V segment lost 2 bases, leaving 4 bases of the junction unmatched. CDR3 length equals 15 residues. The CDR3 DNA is TGCGCCAGCAGCTTCGACAGGGGGCCCCCCTACGAGCAGTACTTC. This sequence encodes CASSFDRGPPYEQYF. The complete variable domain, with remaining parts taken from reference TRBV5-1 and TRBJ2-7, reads KAGVTQTPRYLIKTRGQQVTLSCSPISGHRSVSWYQQTPGQGLQFLFEYFSETQRNKGNFPGRFSGRQFSNSRSEMNVSTLELGDSALYLCASSFDRGPPYEQYFGPGTRLTVT.

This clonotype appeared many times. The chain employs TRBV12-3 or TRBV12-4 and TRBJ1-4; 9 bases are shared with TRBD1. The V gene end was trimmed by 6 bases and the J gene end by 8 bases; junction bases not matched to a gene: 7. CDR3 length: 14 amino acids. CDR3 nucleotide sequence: TGTGCCAGCAGATCCGGGACAGGGTCGGAAAAACTGTTTTTT. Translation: CASRSGTGSEKLFF.

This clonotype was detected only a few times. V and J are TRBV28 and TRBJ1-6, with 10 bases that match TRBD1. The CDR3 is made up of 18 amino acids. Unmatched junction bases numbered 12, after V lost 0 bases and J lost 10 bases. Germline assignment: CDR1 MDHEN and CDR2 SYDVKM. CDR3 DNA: TGTGCCAGCAGTTTATGGACAGGGGGCGAGGTAGCTGGGTCACCCCTCCACTTT. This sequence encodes CASSLWTGGEVAGSPLHF.

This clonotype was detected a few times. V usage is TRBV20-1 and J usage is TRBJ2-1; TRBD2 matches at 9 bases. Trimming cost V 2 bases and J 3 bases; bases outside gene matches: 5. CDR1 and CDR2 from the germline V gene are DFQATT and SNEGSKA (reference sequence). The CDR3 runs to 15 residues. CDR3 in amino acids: CSARNPSGVYNEQFF. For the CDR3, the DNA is TGCAGTGCTAGAAACCCTAGCGGGGTCTACAATGAGCAGTTCTTC.

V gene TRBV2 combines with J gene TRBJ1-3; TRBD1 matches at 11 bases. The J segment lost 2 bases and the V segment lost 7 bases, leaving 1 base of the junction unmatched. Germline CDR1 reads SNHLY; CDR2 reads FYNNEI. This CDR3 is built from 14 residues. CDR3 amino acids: CASKDRGPGNTIYF. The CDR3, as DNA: TGTGCCAGCAAGGACAGGGGGCCTGGAAACACCATATATTTT.

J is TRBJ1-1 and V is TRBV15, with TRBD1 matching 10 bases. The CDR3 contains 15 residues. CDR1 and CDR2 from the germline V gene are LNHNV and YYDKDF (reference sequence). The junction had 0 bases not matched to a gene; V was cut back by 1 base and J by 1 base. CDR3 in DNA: TGTGCCACCAGCAGAGGGGACAGGGGGAACACTGAAGCTTTCTTT. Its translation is CATSRGDRGNTEAFF.

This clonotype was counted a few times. This chain's CDR3 is CASSSSGQGMNQPQHF. CDR3 DNA sequence: TGTGCCAGCAGTTCGTCAGGACAGGGGATGAATCAGCCCCAGCATTTT. V usage is TRBV6-5 and J usage is TRBJ1-5, with 9 bases aligning to TRBD1. The CDR3 runs to 16 residues. J lost 4 bases, V lost 4 bases, and 8 bases had no gene match. The germline CDR1 and CDR2 sequences are MNHEY and SVGAGI.

CDR3 bases: TGTGCCAGCAGCGCACCCGGGTGGGGGGCTACTGAAGCTTTCTTT. The encoded protein is CASSAPGWGATEAFF. V gene TRBV5-4 combines with J gene TRBJ1-1, with a possible D match to TRBD1 (6 bases). CDR1 is SGHNT and CDR2 is YYREEE in the germline V gene (reference sequence). Trimming removed 4 bases from V and 5 bases from J, with 18 bases in between. This CDR3 has 15 residues.

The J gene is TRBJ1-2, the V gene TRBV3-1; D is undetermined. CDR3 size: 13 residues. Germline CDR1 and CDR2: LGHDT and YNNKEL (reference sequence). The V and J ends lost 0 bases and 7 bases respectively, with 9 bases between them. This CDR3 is CASSQDTRPGYTF. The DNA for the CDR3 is TGTGCCAGCAGCCAAGATACCAGGCCTGGCTACACCTTC.

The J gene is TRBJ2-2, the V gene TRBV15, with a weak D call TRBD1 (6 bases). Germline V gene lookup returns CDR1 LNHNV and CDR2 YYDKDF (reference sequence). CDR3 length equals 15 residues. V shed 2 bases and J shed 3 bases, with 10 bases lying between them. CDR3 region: CATSRPHRDTGELFF. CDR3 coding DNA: TGTGCCACCAGCAGACCCCACAGGGACACCGGGGAGCTGTTTTTT.

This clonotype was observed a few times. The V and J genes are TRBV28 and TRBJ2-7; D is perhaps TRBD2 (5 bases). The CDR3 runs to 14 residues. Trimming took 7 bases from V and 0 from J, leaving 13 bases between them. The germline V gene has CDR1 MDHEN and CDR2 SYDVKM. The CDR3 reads CASTVTGSSYEQYF. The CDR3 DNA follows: TGTGCCAGCACTGTGACGGGGAGCTCCTACGAGCAGTACTTC.

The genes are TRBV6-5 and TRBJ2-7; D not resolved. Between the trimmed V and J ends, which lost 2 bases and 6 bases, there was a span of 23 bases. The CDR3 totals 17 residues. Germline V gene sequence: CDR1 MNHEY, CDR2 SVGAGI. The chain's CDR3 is CASSYPPTGSTKGEQYF. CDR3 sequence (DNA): TGTGCCAGCAGTTACCCCCCGACCGGGTCTACGAAGGGCGAGCAGTACTTC.

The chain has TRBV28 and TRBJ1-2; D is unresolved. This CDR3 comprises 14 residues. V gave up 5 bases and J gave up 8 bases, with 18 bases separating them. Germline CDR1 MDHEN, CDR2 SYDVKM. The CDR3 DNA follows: TGTGCCAGCAGTCCCCCGCCGGGTCTCGGGGGCTACACCTTC. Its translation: CASSPPPGLGGYTF.

The CDR3 region is CSVGKGLAGGPGETQYF. Written as DNA, the CDR3 is TGCAGCGTTGGGAAGGGATTAGCGGGAGGGCCAGGGGAGACCCAGTACTTC. The gene calls are TRBV29-1 and TRBJ2-5, with 11 bases matching TRBD2. From germline, CDR1 is SQVTM and CDR2 ANQGSEA. With V trimmed by 4 bases and J by 5 bases, 15 bases remained unmatched. The CDR3 has 17 amino acids.

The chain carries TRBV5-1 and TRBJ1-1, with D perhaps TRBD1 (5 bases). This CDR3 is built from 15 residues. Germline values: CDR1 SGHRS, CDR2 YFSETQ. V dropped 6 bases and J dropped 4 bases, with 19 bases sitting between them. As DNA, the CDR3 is TGCGCCAGCATCCCGGGCGGGTTTGGGGGCACTGAAGCTTTCTTT. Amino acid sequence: CASIPGGFGGTEAFF. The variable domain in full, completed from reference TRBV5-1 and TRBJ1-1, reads KAGVTQTPRYLIKTRGQQVTLSCSPISGHRSVSWYQQTPGQGLQFLFEYFSETQRNKGNFPGRFSGRQFSNSRSEMNVSTLELGDSALYLCASIPGGFGGTEAFFGQGTRLTVV.

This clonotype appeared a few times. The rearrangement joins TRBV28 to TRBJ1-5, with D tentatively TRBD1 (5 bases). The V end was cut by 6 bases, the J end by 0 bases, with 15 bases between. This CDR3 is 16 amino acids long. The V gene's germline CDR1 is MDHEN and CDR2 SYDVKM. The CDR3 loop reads CASSLVSGLSNQPQHF. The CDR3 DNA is TGTGCCAGCAGCTTGGTTTCGGGGCTTAGCAATCAGCCCCAGCATTTT.

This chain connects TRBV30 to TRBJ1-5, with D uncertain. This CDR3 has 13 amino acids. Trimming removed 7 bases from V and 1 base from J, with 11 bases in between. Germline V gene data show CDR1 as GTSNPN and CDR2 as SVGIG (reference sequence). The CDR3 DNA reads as TGTGCCTATAAGACGGGAAGCAATCAGCCCCAGCATTTT. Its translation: CAYKTGSNQPQHF.